Listed here are 20 T cell receptor beta chains from one sample, sequenced in a study of vaccination and CD4 T cells after COVID-19. The antigens of these receptors remain unknown. At the Johns Hopkins FTIC core, DNA taken from cultured CD4+ T cells was sequenced by way of the Oncomine TCR Beta short-read assay. One entry per CDR3 protein, called by TCRdb with MiXCR from the PCR reads. The sample lists about 8,000 distinct CDR3 sequences, 40% to 55% occurring once. Specified treatment: approximately 9-day PBMC culture with coronavirus spike peptide pools or control peptides (ViraFEST assay). The sequenced sample was CD4+ T cells from blood, cultured in vitro. All receptors derive from a human donor who had recovered from COVID-19.

A few counts support this clonotype. The chain is built from TRBV7-9 and TRBJ2-5, with D uncertain. Between the trimmed V and J ends, which lost 3 bases and 5 bases, there was a span of 13 bases. Germline values: CDR1 SEHNR, CDR2 FQNEAQ (reference sequence). The CDR3 totals 14 residues. This CDR3 is CASSFRDLRETQYF. The DNA for the CDR3 is TGTGCCAGCAGCTTTAGAGACCTCAGGGAGACCCAGTACTTC.

There are a few counts of this clonotype. The J gene is TRBJ2-7, the V gene TRBV11-3; D may correspond to TRBD1 or TRBD2 (5 bases each). This CDR3 is 15 amino acids long. Germline CDR1 and CDR2: SGHNT and YENEEA. Trimming removed 5 bases from V and 3 bases from J, with 17 bases in between. DNA for the CDR3: TGTGCCAGCAGCGTGGGGACCCGTGGGGGCTACGAGCAGTACTTC. Encoded protein: CASSVGTRGGYEQYF.

Only a few counts were recorded for this clonotype. This sequence joins TRBV6-2 or TRBV6-3 and TRBJ1-1; 8 nucleotides agree with TRBD1. This CDR3 has 14 residues. Germline V gives CDR1 MNHEY, CDR2 SVGEGT. The V and J ends lost 8 bases and 4 bases, in that order; junction bases with no gene match: 9. CDR3 in DNA: TGTGCCAGCCAATACCTTGGACAGGGCACTGAAGCTTTCTTT. It translates to CASQYLGQGTEAFF.

V gene TRBV10-3 combines with J gene TRBJ1-2, with D uncertain. The CDR3 is made up of 14 amino acids. The V end was cut by 4 bases, the J end by 1 base, with 10 bases between. Per germline, CDR1 ENHRY and CDR2 SYGVKD. The CDR3 is CAISGQEVNYGYTF. DNA for the CDR3: TGTGCCATCAGTGGTCAGGAGGTTAACTATGGCTACACCTTC.

This clonotype occurred a few times. The rearrangement uses TRBV19 and TRBJ1-5; D is possibly TRBD1 (5 bases). In germline, CDR1 is LNHDA, CDR2 SQIVND (reference sequence). V lost 3 bases to trimming and J lost 9 bases, with 9 bases between them. The CDR3 covers 12 residues. The CDR3 DNA follows: TGTGCCAGTAGTATGGGGGGTGGGCCCCAGCATTTT. As protein: CASSMGGGPQHF.

The V gene is TRBV14, the J gene TRBJ2-3; 7 positions match TRBD2. After removal of 2 bases from V and 4 bases from J, the junction contained 12 bases not matched to a gene. The germline gives CDR1 SGHDN, CDR2 FVKESK. This CDR3 is built from 17 residues. CDR3 nucleotide sequence: TGTGCCAGCAGCCAACCCGGAAGGAGCGGGGTTTCAGATACGCAGTATTTT. It yields the protein CASSQPGRSGVSDTQYF. Full variable domain (rest looked up from reference TRBV14 and TRBJ2-3): EAGVTQFPSHSVIEKGQTVTLRCDPISGHDNLYWYRRVMGKEIKFLLHFVKESKQDESGMPNNRFLAERTGGTYSTLKVQPAELEDSGVYFCASSQPGRSGVSDTQYFGPGTRLTVL.

This clonotype was detected only a few times. J is TRBJ1-2 and V is TRBV7-6; D is uncertain. Trimming took off 1 base at V and 5 bases at J, with 11 bases between the two ends. In germline, CDR1 is SGHVS, CDR2 FNYEAQ. CDR3 size: 14 residues. The chain's CDR3 is CASSLGGLGYGYTF. The CDR3 DNA is TGTGCCAGCAGCTTAGGAGGATTAGGGTATGGCTACACCTTC.

V and J are TRBV7-2 and TRBJ1-1; the D is unclear. CDR3 length: 14 amino acids. Trimming took off 1 base at V and 0 bases at J, with 6 bases between the two ends. The germline V gene encodes CDR1 SGHTA and CDR2 FQGNSA. CDR3 in amino acids: CASSLVAMNTEAFF. CDR3 bases: TGTGCCAGCAGCTTAGTGGCGATGAACACTGAAGCTTTCTTT.

The chain carries TRBV7-2 and TRBJ2-1; D is unclear. V was pared by 2 bases and J by 8 bases, with 10 bases between. The CDR3 consists of 13 residues. In germline, CDR1 is SGHTA, CDR2 FQGNSA. The CDR3 coding sequence is TGTGCCAGCAGCTTAATTTTAGAAGATGAGCAGTTCTTC. It yields the protein CASSLILEDEQFF.

This clonotype appeared once. The chain joins TRBV7-2 to TRBJ1-6, with D uncertain. Looked up from germline, CDR1 is SGHTA and CDR2 is FQGNSA. Trimming took off 5 bases at V and 0 bases at J, with 14 bases between the two ends. This CDR3 is built from 17 residues. The CDR3 loop is CASSQDVQSSYNSPLHF. CDR3 nucleotides: TGTGCCAGCAGCCAGGACGTTCAGAGCTCCTATAATTCACCCCTCCACTTT.

This clonotype has just a few counts. The genes are TRBV6-1 and TRBJ1-2; the match to TRBD1 covers 7 bases. Germline V gene sequence: CDR1 MNHNS, CDR2 SASEGT. The V gene end was trimmed by 10 bases and the J gene end by 6 bases; junction bases not matched to a gene: 11. CDR3 length: 13 residues. CDR3 nucleotides: TGTGCCACCCGTCGGGAGGGGGCCGATGGCTACACCTTC. Protein product: CATRREGADGYTF.

V and J are TRBV20-1 and TRBJ2-1; 10 bases map to TRBD2. J gave up 3 bases and V 5 bases, and 10 bases lay outside the gene matches. The length of the CDR3 is 16 residues. Germline CDR1 and CDR2: DFQATT and SNEGSKA (reference sequence). The CDR3: CSARDPLAGDYNEQFF. The DNA for the CDR3 is TGCAGTGCTCGGGACCCTCTAGCGGGGGACTACAATGAGCAGTTCTTC.

This clonotype occurred once. The chain joins TRBV18 to TRBJ1-1; weak D call: TRBD1 (5 bases). CDR3 length: 16 amino acids. Germline CDR1 is KGHSH and CDR2 is LQKENI. Trimming shortened V by 3 bases and J by 3 bases, and 17 bases separated the two germline ends. DNA for the CDR3: TGTGCCAGCTCACCCTTTGGGACCCAAAGGGACACTGAAGCTTTCTTT. It codes for CASSPFGTQRDTEAFF.

This clonotype was seen more than once but under ten times. The rearrangement links TRBV27 to TRBJ1-2; 8 nucleotides align to TRBD1. The germline CDR1 and CDR2 sequences are MNHEY and SMNVEV (reference sequence). The J segment lost 0 bases and the V segment lost 8 bases, leaving 11 bases of the junction unmatched. This CDR3 spans 16 amino acids. The CDR3 spells CASRPGQVEANYGYTF. The CDR3 coding sequence is TGTGCCAGCCGGCCGGGACAGGTTGAAGCTAACTATGGCTACACCTTC.

This clonotype qualifies as medium-sized (0.01 to 0.1%). The genes are TRBV4-3 and TRBJ2-1, with a tentative D call TRBD2 (5 bases). Germline V gene sequence: CDR1 LGHNA, CDR2 YSLEER. The length of the CDR3 is 17 residues. V lost 0 bases, J lost 7 bases, and 19 bases lay in between. Here the CDR3 reads CASSQDRLALPGNEQFF. DNA for the CDR3: TGCGCCAGCAGCCAAGATCGATTAGCGCTCCCTGGGAATGAGCAGTTCTTC.

This clonotype was counted between two and nine times. This chain links TRBV11-3 with TRBJ1-1; no clear D gene. Germline V gene sequence: CDR1 SGHNT, CDR2 YENEEA. The length of the CDR3 is 13 residues. The CDR3 reads CGSQRESGTEAFF. CDR3 DNA: TGTGGGAGTCAGCGGGAATCCGGCACTGAAGCTTTCTTT.

The chain combines TRBV11-2 with TRBJ1-2, with D possibly TRBD1 on 5 matching bases. V shed 0 bases and J shed 10 bases, with 12 bases lying between them. CDR1 SGHAT and CDR2 FQNNGV come from the germline V gene. This CDR3 is 13 amino acids long. The CDR3 is CASSLEVGRVYTF. Here the CDR3 DNA reads TGTGCCAGCAGCTTAGAGGTCGGCAGGGTCTACACCTTC.

V is TRBV20-1 and J is TRBJ2-3; 8 nucleotides align to TRBD2. Looked up from germline, CDR1 is DFQATT and CDR2 is SNEGSKA (reference sequence). CDR3 length: 13 amino acids. The trim removed 5 bases at V and 4 bases at J, leaving 5 bases unmatched. This CDR3 is CSAQRGSSDTQYF. In nucleotides, the CDR3 is TGCAGTGCTCAGCGGGGGAGTTCAGATACGCAGTATTTT.

V and J are TRBV6-1 and TRBJ1-1; D is perhaps TRBD1 (6 bases). Germline V gene sequence: CDR1 MNHNS, CDR2 SASEGT. The V gene lost 6 bases and the J gene lost 5 bases, with 16 bases spanning the gap. The CDR3 has 14 amino acids. The CDR3, as DNA: TGTGCCAGCAGCCTAACAGGGATAGAGACTGAAGCTTTCTTT. It is translated as CASSLTGIETEAFF.

This clonotype was observed a few times. The rearrangement uses TRBV7-8 and TRBJ1-1, with D perhaps matching TRBD1 (5 bases). Germline V gene data show CDR1 as SGHVS and CDR2 as FQNEAQ. V lost 0 bases, J lost 1 base, and 9 bases lay in between. The CDR3 is 15 amino acids. The CDR3 bases are TGTGCCAGCAGCTTAGCAGCGGGGCCGAACACTGAAGCTTTCTTT. Amino acids: CASSLAAGPNTEAFF.